This T cell receptor (beta chain) emerged from a study of CD8 T cell repertoires and HIV-1 epitope variants (dated by TCRdb to about 2020). About the full investigation: Twenty-five peptides representing autologous and known Gag and Nef epitope variants were each used to stimulate T cells in separate culture wells. Among the control conditions were a peptide pool of CMV, EBV and flu, the Ebola AY9 epitope serving as a negative control, and a well with no peptide. Tested epitopes included three Gag epitope families and Nef HW9 and YT9. An aliquot of 1M T cells was saved as an uncultured baseline condition, separate from the roughly 80 T cell cultures. A total of 75 to 100 T cell cultures were run, with each culture condition done in triplicate except for one peptide, which was done in duplicate. For around 9 days the cultures were kept in IMDM with gentamicin, and on days 3 and 7 half of the media was changed with IL-2, IL-7 and IL-15 added. T cells were enriched with the EasySep Human T Cell Enrichment Kit and co-cultured with equal numbers of autologous T cell-negative cells as antigen-presenting cells. The paper's findings and limits, for the study overall: The assay identified only TCR beta chains and indicated proliferation to antigen, not T cell function or cytokine profile. A few clonotypes recognized the Nef KF9 family and one clonotype recognized the HW9 family, while no responses were seen to the TAALDMSHF plasma variant. The study identified 8 or 9 antigen-specific TCR beta clonotypes, roughly 6 of which appeared to be cross-reactive for autologous or known escape epitope variants.

The EasySep Human CD8+ T Cell Enrichment Kit was used on day 10 to isolate CD8+ T cells from every culture. This clone was seen more than once but under ten times. Which antigen it targets is not known. There are no base qualities to consult, and no much larger clone falls within one base. The immunoSEQ platform was used to sequence TCR beta CDR3 regions at survey depth. The QIAamp DNA micro kit was used to extract genomic DNA from every cultured and uncultured CD8+ T cell population. From the authors' description of their analysis: Samples with fewer than 5,000 productive reads were excluded, resulting in the removal of about 6% of the roughly 75 HIV peptide-stimulated cultures. Sequences were trimmed to CDR3 by a MANAFEST web app, and nonproductive sequences, CDR3s under 5 amino acids, and sequences not starting with C or ending with F/W were removed. Antigen-specific clonotypes had to expand in at least 2 of 3 replicates versus no-peptide control at FDR 0.01, only within one epitope family. A frequency at least fivefold higher than in wells stimulated with peptides from other epitope families was additionally required for specific clonotypes. TCRdb limited this immuneACCESS table to in-frame rearrangements with V and J called. A share of clones is missing; checked studies link under half to unresolved V genes, and the rest is unexplained. Clone size and the V and J calls come from that table; the DNA yielded D and trimming. This sample has roughly 5,500 clones in its table, and around 62% of those were observed once. The top ten clones comprise approximately 39% of the sample.

There are 15 amino acids in the CDR3, from cysteine to phenylalanine inclusive. The CDR3 DNA has 45 bases and is translated from base 1. A distance of 10 bases separates the germline ends of V and J, which lose 4 bases and 0 bases respectively. The germline V gene encodes CDR1 SGHTA and CDR2 FQGNSA. The chain is encoded by TRBV7-2 joined to TRBJ1-5, with the D gene uncertain. What was sequenced was cultured CD8+ T cells derived from PBMCs. The receptor's source is a male donor with HIV. The CDR3 reads as follows: CASSSEGYSNQPQHF. The sequenced DNA: TGTGCCAGCAGCTCGGAGGGCTATAGCAATCAGCCCCAGCATTTT.